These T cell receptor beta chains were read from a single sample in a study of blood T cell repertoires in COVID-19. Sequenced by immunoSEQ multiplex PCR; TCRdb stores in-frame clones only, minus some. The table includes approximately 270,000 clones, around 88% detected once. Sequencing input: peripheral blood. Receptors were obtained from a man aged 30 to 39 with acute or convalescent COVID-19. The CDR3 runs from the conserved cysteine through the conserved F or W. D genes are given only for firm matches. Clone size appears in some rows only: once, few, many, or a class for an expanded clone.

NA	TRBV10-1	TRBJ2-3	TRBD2	TGCGCCAGCAGTGCTAGCGGGAACACAGATACGCAGTATTTT	CASSASGNTDTQYF
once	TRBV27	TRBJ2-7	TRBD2	TGTGCCAGCAGTTTCCGGCGGGAGAGGTACGAGCAGTACTTC	CASSFRRERYEQYF
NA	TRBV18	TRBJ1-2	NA	TGTGCCAGCTCCTCCAGTTTTAACTATGGCTACACCTTC	CASSSSFNYGYTF
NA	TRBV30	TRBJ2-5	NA	TGTGCCTGGAGTGCCGTTCGGGCAGGGGTCCAAGAGACCCAGTACTTC	CAWSAVRAGVQETQYF
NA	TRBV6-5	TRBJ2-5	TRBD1	TGTGCCAGCAGTTGGGACAGACAAGAGACCCAGTACTTC	CASSWDRQETQYF
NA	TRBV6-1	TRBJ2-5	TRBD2	TGTGCCAGCAGTGGGGAGACTAGCGGGAGGGCCTTTGGGGAGACCCAGTACTTC	CASSGETSGRAFGETQYF
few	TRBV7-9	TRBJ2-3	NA	TGTGCCAGCAGCTTAGTCGCAGATACGCAGTATTTT	CASSLVADTQYF
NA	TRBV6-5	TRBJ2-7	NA	TGTGCCAGCAGGGAGGGTCGAACCTACGAGCAGTACTTC	CASREGRTYEQYF
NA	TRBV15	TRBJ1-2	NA	TGTGCCACCAGCAGAGGGGAGGGCTACACCTTC	CATSRGEGYTF
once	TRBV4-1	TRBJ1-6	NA	TGCGCCAGCAGCCGAACAGATCAGGGTTTGGGTTCACCCCTCCACTTT	CASSRTDQGLGSPLHF
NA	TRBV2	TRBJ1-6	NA	TGTGCCAGCAAGCGAAGCTCCTATAATTCACCCCTCCACTTT	CASKRSSYNSPLHF
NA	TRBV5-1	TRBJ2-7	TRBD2	TGCGCCAGCAGCTTCCCCATTAAGCGGGAGGCCGCCTACGAGCAGTACTTC	CASSFPIKREAAYEQYF
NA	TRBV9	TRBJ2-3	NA	TGTGCCAGCAGCTCCCCTCGGAGCAGCACAGATACGCAGTATTTT	CASSSPRSSTDTQYF
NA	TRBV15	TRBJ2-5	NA	TGTGCCACCAGCATCAGGCGGGCGGAGACCCAGTACTTC	CATSIRRAETQYF
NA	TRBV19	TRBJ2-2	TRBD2	TGTGCCAGTAGTATGCTAGCGGGGGAGAAGAACACCGGGGAGCTGTTTTTT	CASSMLAGEKNTGELFF
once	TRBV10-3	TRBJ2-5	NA	TGTGCCATCAGTGAGTCTGAGGTCGGCGTGGGGACCCAGTACTTC	CAISESEVGVGTQYF
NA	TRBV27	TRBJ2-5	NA	TGTGCCAGCAGTTTAAGCCTGGGGGGTGTAGAGACCCAGTACTTC	CASSLSLGGVETQYF
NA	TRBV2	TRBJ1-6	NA	TGTGCCGCAAGGACAGAGAATAATTCACCCCTCCACTTT	CAARTENNSPLHF
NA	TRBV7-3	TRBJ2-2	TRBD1	TGTGCCAGCAGCTTACAACGGACAGGGGTCGGGGAGCTGTTTTTT	CASSLQRTGVGELFF
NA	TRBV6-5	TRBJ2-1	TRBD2	TGTGCCAGCAGGTCCCGGCGGGGGGCCTACAATGAGCAGTTCTTC	CASRSRRGAYNEQFF
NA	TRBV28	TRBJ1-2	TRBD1	TGTGCCAGCCAACCGTCCCCGGGGACAGAGAACTATGGCTACACCTTC	CASQPSPGTENYGYTF